The source of this TCR beta chain is a study of cytotoxic CD8 clonotypes in ibrutinib-treated CLL. On the study more broadly: On average, each sample had roughly 260,000 productive templates and approximately 89,000 productive rearrangements.

Study outcomes and limitations: At the start, clonality exceeded age-matched healthy donors and followed circulating CD8+ T-cell counts.

Researchers set a sequencing depth target of 1 in 200,000 to 1 in 1 million T cells. Using immunoSEQ multiplex PCR, the repertoire was profiled, and TCRdb retains in-frame clones only, with some absent. Here the sample spans approximately 350,000 clones, 67% being singletons. Of note for this clone: Its antigen is unidentified.

The CDR3 has 14 residues. Germline CDR1 is SGHTA and CDR2 is FQGTGA. V was cut by 4 bases and J by 8 bases, with 15 bases left in between. The sequence was collected from a human donor with chronic lymphocytic leukemia. Sequencing used PBMCs, obtained after 36 months of ibrutinib treatment. The gene calls are TRBV7-3 and TRBJ2-1, with no clear D. In DNA form, the CDR3 reads TGTGCCAGCAGCTCTCCCGACCAGGCGGATGAGCAGTTCTTC. Protein sequence: CASSSPDQADEQFF.